This T cell receptor beta chain was retrieved from a study of blood T cell repertoires in COVID-19. Study at large: T cells, B-cell-depleted T cells, or PBMCs provided the cDNA or gDNA that served as material.

From germline, CDR1 is LGHDT and CDR2 YNNKEL (reference sequence). With V trimmed by 4 bases and J by 5 bases, 2 bases remained unmatched. The CDR3 loop spans 15 amino acids. Measured with immunoSEQ multiplex PCR; TCRdb has only the in-frame clones, and not every one. The sample holds 60,000 to 75,000 clones, 75% to 90% seen once. The sequence derives from a woman over 75 with active or convalescent COVID-19. The sequenced material came from peripheral blood. The rearrangement uses TRBV3-1 (or the pseudogene TRBV3-2) and TRBJ2-2, with 12 bases fitting TRBD2. As DNA, the CDR3 is TGTGCCAGCAGCCTAACTAGCGGGGGGACCGGGGAGCTGTTTTTT. Translated, it gives CASSLTSGGTGELFF.